Below, one T cell receptor (beta chain) is given with its context. Its antigen is undetermined. TCRdb's table, derived via immunoSEQ multiplex PCR, lists solely in-frame clones and lacks some. The sample holds about 1.1 million clones, roughly 80% seen once. This specimen belongs to a study of shared clonotypes between healthy human individuals. Points from the study as a whole: Sharing across four donors was highest in naive CD4 (roughly 5%) and lowest in memory CD8 (around 0.4%). Although depth was large, rarefaction showed that sequencing of the sorted subsets was incomplete.

V lost 6 bases, J lost 0 bases, and 15 bases lay in between. Germline V CDR1 and CDR2: MDHEN, SYDVKM. This CDR3 is built from 16 residues. J is TRBJ2-1 and V is TRBV28; possible D gene TRBD2, 5 bases. The specimen sequenced was memory CD4+ T cells from PBMCs. Subset indicated: CD45RA-negative fraction. The origin of this receptor is a man between 18 and 29 years old in good health. Some clones in this sample may be carry-over from other donors' samples. CDR3 amino acids: CASSPAFGSSYNEQFF. The CDR3 DNA sequence: TGTGCCAGCAGCCCTGCCTTTGGGAGCTCCTACAATGAGCAGTTCTTC.